This is a list of T cell receptor beta chains from one sample in a study of PD-L1 blockade in urothelial cancer. Clones were read by immunoSEQ multiplex PCR, and TCRdb kept only the in-frame ones, dropping some. The sample contains 25,000 to 35,000 clones, more than 75% of which appear only once. This material consisted of PBMCs, taken around atezolizumab (anti-PD-L1) treatment. These receptors all stem from a man over 45 with urothelial cancer. CDR3s include the opening cysteine and the closing phenylalanine or tryptophan. D genes are given only for firm matches. Clone size is given for some rows only: seen once, a few or many times, or a class if the clone is expanded.

CDR3: CASSQERDSYNEQFF; DNA: TGCGCCAGCAGCCAAGAGCGGGACTCCTACAATGAGCAGTTCTTC; D: NA; size: NA; J: TRBJ2-1; V: TRBV4-3
CDR3: CASSLDRAYEQYF; DNA: TGCGCCAGCAGCTTGGACAGGGCCTACGAGCAGTACTTC; D: NA; size: NA; J: TRBJ2-7; V: TRBV5-1
CDR3: CASSASGTGAYEQYF; DNA: TGTGCCAGCAGCGCATCCGGGACAGGGGCCTACGAGCAGTACTTC; D: TRBD1; size: NA; J: TRBJ2-7; V: TRBV9
CDR3: CASGRGQPETQYF; DNA: TGTGCCAGCGGTCGAGGACAGCCGGAGACCCAGTACTTC; D: NA; size: NA; J: TRBJ2-5; V: TRBV11-1
CDR3: CASSLSGAEQYF; DNA: TGTGCCAGCAGTTTATCGGGGGCCGAGCAGTACTTC; D: NA; size: NA; J: TRBJ2-7; V: TRBV27
CDR3: CASSEESGASGNTIYF; DNA: TGTGCCAGCAGTGAAGAGTCTGGGGCCTCTGGAAACACCATATATTTT; D: NA; size: NA; J: TRBJ1-3; V: TRBV6-1
CDR3: CASSARTGGFIQYF; DNA: TGTGCCAGCAGCGCCAGGACAGGGGGCTTCATTCAGTACTTC; D: TRBD1; size: once; J: TRBJ2-4; V: TRBV9
CDR3: CASRAGRYEQYF; DNA: TGTGCCAGCAGGGCGGGGCGGTACGAGCAGTACTTC; D: NA; size: NA; J: TRBJ2-7; V: TRBV28
CDR3: CASSLGQGARQPQHF; DNA: TGTGCCAGCAGTCTAGGACAGGGGGCACGACAGCCCCAGCATTTT; D: TRBD1; size: NA; J: TRBJ1-5; V: TRBV27
CDR3: CASSLDLSSYEQYF; DNA: TGTGCCAGCAGCTTAGACTTGAGTTCCTACGAGCAGTACTTC; D: NA; size: few; J: TRBJ2-7; V: TRBV11-2
CDR3: CASSQDVGGAYNEQFF; DNA: TGCGCCAGCAGCCAAGATGTGGGAGGGGCCTACAATGAGCAGTTCTTC; D: TRBD2; size: NA; J: TRBJ2-1; V: TRBV4-3
CDR3: CASSLGTEETQYF; DNA: TGCGCCAGCAGCCTCGGGACAGAAGAGACCCAGTACTTC; D: TRBD1; size: NA; J: TRBJ2-5; V: TRBV5-1
CDR3: CASSLQQSSYEQYF; DNA: TGTGCCAGCTCATTACAGCAGAGCTCCTACGAGCAGTACTTC; D: NA; size: NA; J: TRBJ2-7; V: TRBV18
CDR3: CASSATSGPTGEQYF; DNA: TGTGCCAGCAGCGCGACTAGCGGGCCCACGGGGGAGCAGTACTTC; D: TRBD2; size: NA; J: TRBJ2-5; V: TRBV13
CDR3: CASSLVVDGSGGNEQFF; DNA: TGCGCCAGCAGCTTGGTCGTTGACGGGAGTGGGGGCAATGAGCAGTTCTTC; D: NA; size: NA; J: TRBJ2-1; V: TRBV5-1
CDR3: CASSYREGLYNEQFF; DNA: TGTGCCAGCAGCTACAGGGAGGGCCTCTACAATGAGCAGTTCTTC; D: NA; size: NA; J: TRBJ2-1; V: TRBV7-8
CDR3: CAWSVKTDNYGYTF; DNA: TGTGCCTGGAGTGTAAAGACAGATAACTATGGCTACACCTTC; D: NA; size: NA; J: TRBJ1-2; V: TRBV30
CDR3: CATRTAEREAHEQFF; DNA: TGTGCCACCAGGACAGCGGAGCGGGAGGCCCATGAGCAGTTCTTC; D: TRBD2; size: NA; J: TRBJ2-1; V: TRBV15
CDR3: CAISESDRVETQYF; DNA: TGTGCCATCAGTGAGTCAGACAGGGTGGAGACCCAGTACTTC; D: TRBD1; size: NA; J: TRBJ2-5; V: TRBV10-3
CDR3: CAISSQEAYNEQFF; DNA: TGTGCCATCAGTTCACAGGAAGCCTACAATGAGCAGTTCTTC; D: NA; size: NA; J: TRBJ2-1; V: TRBV10-3
CDR3: CASRRQGENSPLHF; DNA: TGTGCCAGCAGGAGACAGGGGGAGAATTCACCCCTCCACTTT; D: TRBD1; size: NA; J: TRBJ1-6; V: TRBV6-5
CDR3: CASSLNGATGSGNTIYF; DNA: TGTGCCAGCAGCTTAAACGGAGCGACGGGCTCTGGAAACACCATATATTTT; D: NA; size: NA; J: TRBJ1-3; V: TRBV7-9
CDR3: CASSPPTGNEQYF; DNA: TGTGCCAGCAGCCCCCCAACAGGGAACGAGCAGTACTTC; D: NA; size: NA; J: TRBJ2-7; V: TRBV5-4
CDR3: CASSQTGSGGANVLTF; DNA: TGTGCCAGCAGCCAAACAGGGTCGGGCGGGGCCAACGTCCTGACTTTC; D: NA; size: NA; J: TRBJ2-6; V: TRBV5-5
CDR3: CASTRLAGGADTQYF; DNA: TGTGCCAGTACGAGACTAGCGGGGGGGGCAGATACGCAGTATTTT; D: TRBD2; size: NA; J: TRBJ2-3; V: TRBV19
CDR3: CASSSGLGKNKETQYF; DNA: TGTGCCAGCAGCTCGGGACTAGGAAAAAACAAAGAGACCCAGTACTTC; D: TRBD2; size: NA; J: TRBJ2-5; V: TRBV7-7
CDR3: CSVPLRTGGDYGYTF; DNA: TGCAGCGTTCCTCTTCGGACAGGGGGTGACTATGGCTACACCTTC; D: TRBD1; size: NA; J: TRBJ1-2; V: TRBV29-1
CDR3: CASSGGQGRRGYGYTF; DNA: TGTGCCAGCAGTGGTGGACAGGGGCGACGTGGGTATGGCTACACCTTC; D: TRBD1; size: NA; J: TRBJ1-2; V: TRBV25-1
CDR3: CASSHTTGPTPYEQYF; DNA: TGTGCCAGCTCACACACGACAGGACCAACTCCCTACGAGCAGTACTTC; D: NA; size: NA; J: TRBJ2-7; V: TRBV18
CDR3: CAGGAYEQYF; DNA: TGTGCCGGGGGGGCCTACGAGCAGTACTTC; D: TRBD2; size: NA; J: TRBJ2-7; V: TRBV30
CDR3: CASSIAWQGGSPLHF; DNA: TGTGCCAGTAGTATAGCTTGGCAGGGAGGATCACCCCTCCACTTT; D: NA; size: NA; J: TRBJ1-6; V: TRBV19
CDR3: CASSYRLNWYF; DNA: TGTGCCAGTAGTTACCGACTGAACTGGTATTTT; D: NA; size: NA; J: TRBJ2-3; V: TRBV19